This T cell receptor beta chain emerged from a study of cytomegalovirus exposure and HLA in healthy donors. Sequenced by immunoSEQ multiplex PCR; TCRdb stores in-frame clones only, minus some. Here the sample spans about 220,000 clones, about 93% being singletons. The study, taken as a whole, reports: The classifier was said to identify cytomegalovirus status with high specificity and sensitivity.

Germline CDR1 reads MNHEY; CDR2 reads SVGAGI. Trimming removed 5 bases at V and 4 bases at J, with 9 bases between. The CDR3 runs 13 residues. Worth noting for this clone: Its antigen is as yet unknown.

The receptor's source is a woman younger than 35 in good health and CMV-seronegative. The sequenced material came from PBMCs. This rearrangement joins TRBV6-5 to TRBJ1-3, with D unresolved. DNA of the CDR3: TGTGCCAGCAGTACCGGGTCGGGAAACACCATATATTTT. Translating gives CASSTGSGNTIYF.